Listed below are T cell receptor beta chains from one sample, sequenced in a study of blood T cell repertoires in COVID-19. Profiled with immunoSEQ multiplex PCR; TCRdb holds only in-frame clones, not every one. The data hold about 110,000 clones, with 65% to 90% observed a single time. Specimen: peripheral blood. The receptors were sampled from an elderly man with acute or convalescent COVID-19. Both conserved end residues are part of each CDR3. A D gene is named only where the DNA matches it firmly. Some rows have no size entry. The others give once, few or many, or a class for an expanded clone.

J,D,size,V,DNA,CDR3
TRBJ2-2,TRBD1,-,TRBV28,TGTGCCAGCCGGGACAGGGGGCTTCCTTCGAACACCGGGGAGCTGTTTTTT,CASRDRGLPSNTGELFF
TRBJ1-1,-,-,TRBV7-3,TGTGCCAGCAAAGGGCGACGGGAAAACACTGAAGCTTTCTTT,CASKGRRENTEAFF
TRBJ1-5,-,-,TRBV19,TGTGCCAGTAGGCCCCCCGGGAATAGCAATCAGCCCCAGCATTTT,CASRPPGNSNQPQHF
TRBJ2-1,TRBD2,-,TRBV4-2,TGTGCCAGCAGCCAATCTAGCGGGAGGGTTGAGCAGTTCTTC,CASSQSSGRVEQFF
TRBJ1-1,-,-,TRBV30,TGTGCCTGGAGTACTGGACGGAGGAGAGGGATGAACACTGAAGCTTTCTTT,CAWSTGRRRGMNTEAFF
TRBJ1-4,-,once,TRBV7-8,TGTGCCAGCAGCTTAGCGAACTTTTTGGGGCTAGGCGGTGAAAAACTGTTTTTT,CASSLANFLGLGGEKLFF
TRBJ1-3,-,-,TRBV30,TGTGCCTGGAGTGTCCTCAGTACGGGAAACACCATATATTTT,CAWSVLSTGNTIYF
TRBJ2-7,TRBD1,-,TRBV11-2,TGTGCCAGCAGCTTCTACAGGGGGCAGAAGCAGTACTTC,CASSFYRGQKQYF
TRBJ1-1,TRBD1,few,TRBV28,TGTGCCAGCAGAAGGACAGGGTTCAACACTGAAGCTTTCTTT,CASRRTGFNTEAFF
TRBJ2-6,-,-,TRBV25-1,TGTGCCAGCAGTGATAGGACAGCCTCTGGGGCCAACGTCCTGACTTTC,CASSDRTASGANVLTF
TRBJ2-2,-,-,TRBV2,TGTGCCATCTACCCCCCGGGTCCCGGGGAGCTGTTTTTT,CAIYPPGPGELFF
TRBJ2-7,-,-,TRBV2,TGTGCCAGCAGTGAAGAGGCAGGGGCCGGCTACGAGCAGTACTTC,CASSEEAGAGYEQYF
TRBJ2-2,-,-,TRBV7-9,TGTGCCAGCGCCCAAGGGCCCGCGAACACCGGGGAGCTGTTTTTT,CASAQGPANTGELFF
TRBJ2-1,TRBD2,-,TRBV7-9,TGTGCCGCGATGGATCTAGCGGGAAACTACAATGAGCAGTTCTTC,CAAMDLAGNYNEQFF
TRBJ2-2,-,-,TRBV18,TGTGCCAGCTCGCCGCCCGGAGTGAACACCGGGGAGCTGTTTTTT,CASSPPGVNTGELFF
TRBJ1-3,-,-,TRBV30,TGTGCCTGGGGACAGGGAAACACCATATATTTT,CAWGQGNTIYF
TRBJ1-1,TRBD1,few,TRBV5-1,TGCGCCAGCAGCTGGGGGACAGGGGCGAACACTGAAGCTTTCTTT,CASSWGTGANTEAFF
TRBJ1-4,-,-,TRBV6-5,TGTGCCAGCAGTTACGGATCTAGAGAAAAACTGTTTTTT,CASSYGSREKLFF
TRBJ2-7,TRBD2,-,TRBV6-6,TGTGCCAGCAGTTACTCGACTAGCAATTACGAGCAGTACTTC,CASSYSTSNYEQYF
TRBJ2-3,TRBD2,-,TRBV4-2,TGTGCCAGCAGCCAACAAGGCTCGACTAGCGGGAAAAGGGATACGCAGTATTTT,CASSQQGSTSGKRDTQYF
TRBJ2-4,-,-,TRBV2,TGTGCCAGCCAGCAGACTAGACTAGAAACGTACTTC,CASQQTRLETYF
TRBJ1-3,-,-,TRBV2,TGTGCCAGCAGTGTACGAGGGACTGGAAACACCATATATTTT,CASSVRGTGNTIYF
TRBJ2-1,-,-,TRBV7-9,TGTGCCAGCAGCTTGACTGCCCACAATGAGCAGTTCTTC,CASSLTAHNEQFF
TRBJ1-5,-,-,TRBV19,TGTGCCAGTAAAGACAGTTTAATTTGGACGGGCAATCAGCCCCAGCATTTT,CASKDSLIWTGNQPQHF
TRBJ2-5,-,-,TRBV5-6,TGTGCCAGCAGCTTTGTGCAGGAGACCCAGTACTTC,CASSFVQETQYF
TRBJ2-2,-,-,TRBV2,TGTGCCAGCAACAGGAGACCCGAGACCGGGGAGCTGTTTTTT,CASNRRPETGELFF
TRBJ1-5,-,-,TRBV6-2/TRBV6-3,TGTGCCAGCAGTTACTCGAGGAATCAGCCCCAGCATTTT,CASSYSRNQPQHF
TRBJ2-2,-,-,TRBV6-2/TRBV6-3,TGTGCCAGCAGTTACTCGAGAGGAAGGAACACCGGGGAGCTGTTTTTT,CASSYSRGRNTGELFF
TRBJ2-7,TRBD2,-,TRBV3-1/TRBV3-2,TGTGCCAGCAGCCCCCTGCGGGGAGGGCCGGCCTACGAGCAGTACTTC,CASSPLRGGPAYEQYF
TRBJ1-6,TRBD1,few,TRBV6-6,TGTGCCAGCAGGCAGGATGGGACAGAGAATTCACCCCTCCACTTT,CASRQDGTENSPLHF
TRBJ1-1,TRBD1,-,TRBV5-1,TGCGCCAGCAGCGTCGGGACAGTGGCTGAAGCTTTCTTT,CASSVGTVAEAFF
TRBJ1-6,TRBD1,-,TRBV4-3,TGCGCCAGCAGCCAAAGGGACAGTAATTCACCCCTCCACTTT,CASSQRDSNSPLHF
TRBJ2-1,-,-,TRBV29-1,TGCAGCGTAGATCGGTACAATGAGCAGTTCTTC,CSVDRYNEQFF
TRBJ2-1,-,few,TRBV2,TGTGCCAGTTGGCTGGGAGGAAATGAGCAGTTCTTC,CASWLGGNEQFF
TRBJ2-5,TRBD2,-,TRBV24-1,TGTGCCACCAGTGATTCCGTGGGACTAGCGGGAGAGTACCAAGAGACCCAGTACTTC,CATSDSVGLAGEYQETQYF
TRBJ1-6,TRBD1,few,TRBV9,TGTGCCAGCAGCGTCGGACAGGGGGTTTCACCCCTCCACTTT,CASSVGQGVSPLHF